These 18 T cell receptor beta chains were all obtained from the same sample, sequenced in a study of OX40 agonist ivuxolimab in advanced cancers. TCRdb keeps only in-frame clones here, not all; method: immunoSEQ multiplex PCR. Of about 12,000 clones in the sample, roughly 69% were seen once. Sequencing used CD4+ or CD8+ T cells sorted from blood, obtained in a trial of the OX40 agonist ivuxolimab. Receptors originate from an adult with an advanced solid tumor such as melanoma, head and neck, liver or kidney cancer.

The chain employs TRBV10-3 and TRBJ2-7; a weak D match, TRBD2 (6 bases). The CDR3 runs 14 residues. The germline V gene has CDR1 ENHRY and CDR2 SYGVKD. V shed 3 bases and J shed 3 bases, with 12 bases lying between them. CDR3 loop: CAISDDGSLYEQYF. CDR3 DNA: TGTGCCATCAGTGACGACGGGAGCCTCTACGAGCAGTACTTC.

The sample holds one count of this clone. The chain carries TRBV21-1 and TRBJ1-1; TRBD1 is the table's D call and was not checked against the DNA. TRBV21-1 is flagged as a pseudogene. The CDR3 is 13 residues long. The CDR3 bases are TGTGCCAGTAGGGACAGGGGAAACACTGAAGCTTTCTTT. Amino acid sequence: CASRDRGNTEAFF.

The rearrangement uses TRBV19 and TRBJ2-1; D not resolved. The V gene's germline CDR1 is LNHDA and CDR2 SQIVND (reference sequence). The CDR3 consists of 13 residues. Trimming pared 6 bases from V and 4 bases from J, leaving 10 bases between. The CDR3 nucleotides read TGTGCCAGTAGCCCCGCGGTTTACAATGAGCAGTTCTTC. Its protein product is CASSPAVYNEQFF.

This clone was counted a few times. This chain joins TRBV4-3 and TRBJ2-5; a possible D gene is TRBD2 (5 bases). The CDR3 contains 17 residues. Germline V gene lookup returns CDR1 LGHNA and CDR2 YSLEER. The V end lost 1 base, the J end lost 1 base, and 16 bases lay between the germline ends. CDR3 nucleotide sequence: TGCGCCAGCAGCCAAGTGGACGCGCGGGCTGCCCAAGAGACCCAGTACTTC. It translates to CASSQVDARAAQETQYF.

V and J are TRBV6-5 and TRBJ2-7, with 10 bases aligning to TRBD1. V trimming: 6 bases; J trimming: 5 bases; junction bases outside the gene matches: 10. Germline V gene data show CDR1 as MNHEY and CDR2 as SVGAGI. The CDR3 has 15 residues. The CDR3 coding sequence is TGTGCCAGCAGCTCCGGGACAGGGGCCCGCCACGAGCAGTACTTC. This gives the protein CASSSGTGARHEQYF.

The rearrangement joins TRBV11-1 to TRBJ2-7; D ambiguous. V lost 1 base, J lost 7 bases, and 11 bases lay in between. The V gene's germline CDR1 is SGHAT and CDR2 FQDESV (reference sequence). The CDR3 is made up of 13 amino acids. The CDR3 region is CASSLDGGEEQYF. The DNA of the CDR3 is TGTGCCAGCAGCTTAGATGGCGGAGAAGAGCAGTACTTC.

V usage is TRBV7-6 and J usage is TRBJ2-6; D is perhaps TRBD2 (6 bases). CDR3 length equals 15 residues. Deletions cut 3 bases from V and 2 bases from J, with 8 bases between. CDR1 and CDR2 from the germline V gene are SGHVS and FNYEAQ. CDR3 sequence reads: CASSLGEAGANVLTF. CDR3 DNA: TGTGCCAGCAGCTTGGGGGAGGCTGGGGCCAACGTCCTGACTTTC.

The rearrangement joins TRBV13 to TRBJ2-5; perhaps TRBD2 as D (6 bases). V was cut by 5 bases and J by 1 base, with 14 bases left in between. CDR3 size: 15 residues. Germline lookup yields CDR1 PRHDT and CDR2 FYEKMQ (reference sequence). This CDR3 reads CASSSRVRGQETQYF. CDR3 in DNA: TGTGCCAGCAGCAGCAGGGTGCGGGGCCAAGAGACCCAGTACTTC.

The V call is TRBV11-2, the J call TRBJ2-5; 9 nucleotides line up with TRBD1. With 3 bases clipped from V and 3 bases from J, the junction kept 17 bases outside the gene matches. Germline assignment: CDR1 SGHAT and CDR2 FQNNGV. This CDR3 comprises 19 residues. Here the CDR3 DNA reads TGTGCCAGCAGCTTGGGTCACATCTCTCTCCGACAGGGGGAAGAGACCCAGTACTTC. Protein sequence: CASSLGHISLRQGEETQYF.

The chain is built from TRBV28 and TRBJ2-7; no clear D. Trimming cost V 6 bases and J 1 base, with 4 bases left between them. CDR3 length: 11 residues. Per the germline V gene, CDR1 is MDHEN and CDR2 is SYDVKM. The CDR3 loop is CASRRSYEQYF. CDR3 coding DNA: TGTGCCAGCAGACGGTCCTACGAGCAGTACTTC.

The rearrangement joins TRBV7-8 to TRBJ2-7; a weak D match, TRBD1 (6 bases). With 2 bases removed from V and 3 bases from J, the gap between germline ends came to 11 bases. CDR3 length: 14 residues. Germline-derived CDR1 and CDR2 are SGHVS and FQNEAQ. CDR3 coding DNA: TGTGCCAGCAGCTTACCAGGGGCCCTCTACGAGCAGTACTTC. This sequence encodes CASSLPGALYEQYF.

This clone was seen only a few times. This chain's CDR3 is CASSPSWSGSDEQYF. The CDR3 DNA is TGTGCCAGCAGTCCCAGCTGGTCGGGGTCTGACGAGCAGTACTTC. This sequence joins TRBV6-6 and TRBJ2-7, with a tentative D call TRBD2 (5 bases). The CDR3 sequence is 15 residues long. Germline V CDR1 and CDR2: MNHNY, SVGAGI (reference sequence). The V gene lost 5 bases and the J gene lost 5 bases, with 19 bases spanning the gap.

This clone was seen only a few times. The chain recombines TRBV23-1 with TRBJ2-7; no clear D gene. TRBV23-1 is recorded as an ORF, its role being uncertain. This CDR3 is built from 15 residues. Trimming shortened V by 6 bases and J by 4 bases, and 19 bases separated the two germline ends. The CDR3: CASSLSESDHYEQYF. CDR3 in DNA: TGCGCCAGCAGCCTATCGGAGTCAGACCATTACGAGCAGTACTTC.

The CDR3 sequence: CASSLPSGGPSAYEQFF. The CDR3 nucleotides are TGTGCCAGCAGCTTACCCTCGGGGGGTCCCTCCGCCTATGAGCAGTTCTTC. This chain uses TRBV11-2 with TRBJ2-1, with TRBD2 identical over 7 bases. The ends lost 2 bases at V and 8 bases at J; junction bases unmatched: 15. Germline CDR1 and CDR2: SGHAT and FQNNGV. CDR3 length: 17 residues.

This clone counts as medium-sized. The rearrangement links TRBV6-5 to TRBJ2-7; unclear D gene. The V and J ends lost 0 bases and 6 bases respectively, with 9 bases between them. Germline CDR1 is MNHEY and CDR2 is SVGAGI. The CDR3 extends over 13 amino acids. The CDR3 DNA reads TGTGCCAGCAGTTACTCGAGTTCATCCGAGCAGTACTTC. Encoded protein: CASSYSSSSEQYF.

A single count supports this clone. The CDR3 DNA sequence: TGTGCCAGCAGCCCAGGGGACAGCGATAACTATGGCTACACCTTC. Protein sequence: CASSPGDSDNYGYTF. This chain uses TRBV16 with TRBJ1-2; 7 bases align to TRBD1. The CDR3 consists of 15 residues. V was clipped by 4 bases and J by 1 base; unmatched bases: 6. Germline V gene sequence: CDR1 KGHSY, CDR2 FQNENV.

The chain carries TRBV2 and TRBJ2-7; no firm D call. Germline CDR1 reads SNHLY; CDR2 reads FYNNEI. The CDR3 is 14 residues long. The V gene lost 4 bases and the J gene lost 2 bases, with 12 bases spanning the gap. CDR3 sequence reads: CASSVLGNAYEQYF. The CDR3 nucleotides are TGTGCCAGCAGTGTATTGGGGAACGCCTACGAGCAGTACTTC. Full variable domain (missing parts from reference TRBV2 and TRBJ2-7): EPEVTQTPSHQVTQMGQEVILRCVPISNHLYFYWYRQILGQKVEFLVSFYNNEISEKSEIFDDQFSVERPDGSNFTLKIRSTKLEDSAMYFCASSVLGNAYEQYFGPGTRLTVT.

The V and J genes are TRBV11-3 and TRBJ2-2; D unresolved. Trimming cost V 1 base and J 5 bases, with 8 bases left between them. Germline-derived CDR1 and CDR2 are SGHNT and YENEEA. CDR3 length: 14 residues. The CDR3: CASSLVALTGELFF. CDR3 coding DNA: TGTGCCAGCAGCTTAGTCGCCTTAACCGGGGAGCTGTTTTTT. The variable domain in full, with the rest retrieved from reference TRBV11-3 and TRBJ2-2, is EAGVVQSPRYKIIEKKQPVAFWCNPISGHNTLYWYLQNLGQGPELLIRYENEEAVDDSQLPKDRFSAERLKGVDSTLKIQPAELGDSAVYLCASSLVALTGELFFGEGSRLTVL.